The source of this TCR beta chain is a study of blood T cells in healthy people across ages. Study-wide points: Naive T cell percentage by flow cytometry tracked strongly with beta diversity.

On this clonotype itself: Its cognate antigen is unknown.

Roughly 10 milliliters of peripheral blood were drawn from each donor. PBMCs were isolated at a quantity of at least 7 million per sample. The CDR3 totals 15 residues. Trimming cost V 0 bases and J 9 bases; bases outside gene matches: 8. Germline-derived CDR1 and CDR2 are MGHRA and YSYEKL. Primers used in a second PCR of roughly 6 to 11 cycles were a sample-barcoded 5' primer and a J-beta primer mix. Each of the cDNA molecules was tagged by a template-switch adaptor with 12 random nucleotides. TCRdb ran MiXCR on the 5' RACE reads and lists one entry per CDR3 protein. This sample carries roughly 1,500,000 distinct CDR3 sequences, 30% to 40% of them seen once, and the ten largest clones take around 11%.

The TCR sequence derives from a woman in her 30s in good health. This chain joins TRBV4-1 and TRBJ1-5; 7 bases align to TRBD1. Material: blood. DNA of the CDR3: TGCGCCAGCAGCCAAGATGAGGGGGCGTGGCTGCCCCAGCATTTT. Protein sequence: CASSQDEGAWLPQHF.